This T cell receptor beta chain was sequenced in a study of CXCR3-negative and CXCR3-positive naive CD8 T cells. On this clonotype: Its matching antigen is unknown.

Broader study findings: Hydrophobicity of TRB CDR3s was greater in CXCR3-positive naive cells than in CXCR3-negative naive cells.

Each CD8+ T cell subset was flow-sorted in triplicate. Every sort contained 300,000 cells. By phenotype, naive CD8+ T cells were CD45RO-CCR7+CD27+CD95-. UMI-labeled 5' RACE yielded the TRB cDNA libraries. TCRdb processed the 5' RACE reads again and assigns one entry to each CDR3 protein, with no DNA. The sample holds approximately 65,000 distinct CDR3 sequences. The sample consisted of naive CXCR3+ CD8+ T cells from blood. Specified subset: CD45RO-CCR7+CD27+CD95- naive CD8+ T cells expressing CXCR3 (TNR3+). The clonotype comes from a human donor in good health. Some clones in this sample may be carry-over from other donors' samples.

The CDR3 sequence is CASSAPPTGGYEQYF. The chain couples TRBV6-4 to TRBJ2-7; the D call of TRBD2 rests on TCRdb alone, since no DNA is present to check it. CDR1 is MRHNA, CDR2 SNTAGT, per germline. The CDR3 consists of 15 residues.